The 10 T cell receptor beta chains listed next were all sequenced from one sample in a study of neurological immune-mediated disorders. MiXCR, run by TCRdb on the 5' RACE reads, gives a single entry per CDR3 protein. The repertoire holds some 77,000 distinct CDR3 sequences, roughly 9% seen once, with about 1.8% in the top ten. The sample comprised PBMCs. Receptors originate from a man over 45 in good health.

There are many counts of this clonotype. The V call is TRBV7-6, the J call TRBJ2-2, with D perhaps given as TRBD1 or TRBD2 (5 bases each). The CDR3 extends over 17 amino acids. Per germline, CDR1 SGHVS and CDR2 FNYEAQ. The V gene lost 1 base and the J gene lost 1 base, with 13 bases spanning the gap. The CDR3: CASSLGRGRVNTGELFF. For the CDR3, the DNA is TGTGCCAGCAGCTTAGGCCGGGGCAGGGTGAACACCGGGGAGCTGTTTTTT.

This clonotype was observed many times. The rearrangement links TRBV5-1 to TRBJ2-3, with D possibly matching TRBD2 (6 bases). CDR1 SGHRS and CDR2 YFSETQ come from the germline V gene. Between the trimmed V and J ends, which lost 5 bases and 0 bases, there was a span of 7 bases. The CDR3 is made up of 13 amino acids. CDR3 sequence (DNA): TGCGCCAGCAGGGGGACTAGCACAGATACGCAGTATTTT. It specifies CASRGTSTDTQYF.

This clonotype was observed at least ten times. V usage is TRBV9 and J usage is TRBJ2-5, with D possibly matching TRBD2 (5 bases). The germline V gene encodes CDR1 SGDLS and CDR2 YYNGEE. Deletions cut 4 bases from V and 2 bases from J, with 9 bases between. The CDR3 loop spans 13 amino acids. CDR3 sequence reads: CASSSRGQETQYF. CDR3 in DNA: TGTGCCAGCAGCTCACGAGGGCAAGAGACCCAGTACTTC.

This clonotype occurred many times. This rearrangement joins TRBV7-8 to TRBJ2-3; no clear D. Between the trimmed V and J ends, which lost 1 base and 0 bases, there was a span of 11 bases. CDR1 and CDR2 from the germline V gene are SGHVS and FQNEAQ. CDR3 size: 16 residues. The CDR3 here is CASSLDLLGSTDTQYF. The CDR3 region has the DNA TGTGCCAGCAGCTTAGACCTTCTAGGAAGCACAGATACGCAGTATTTT.

This clonotype occurred many times. V usage is TRBV20-1 and J usage is TRBJ2-7; tentatively, D is TRBD2 (5 bases). Per germline, CDR1 DFQATT and CDR2 SNEGSKA (reference sequence). This CDR3 spans 13 amino acids. Trimming took off 0 bases at V and 2 bases at J, with 8 bases between the two ends. CDR3 region: CSARDGEPYEQYF. The CDR3 DNA reads as TGCAGTGCTAGAGACGGGGAACCCTACGAGCAGTACTTC.

This clonotype was recorded many times. The rearrangement uses TRBV20-1 and TRBJ2-5; TRBD2 might be the D (6 bases). CDR1 and CDR2 from the germline V gene are DFQATT and SNEGSKA (reference sequence). This CDR3 contains 16 residues. Trimming removed 8 bases at V and 5 bases at J, with 27 bases between. CDR3 coding DNA: TGCAGTACAGCCCAGGCGGGGTCGGGCAGTTTGGAGACCCAGTACTTC. Translation: CSTAQAGSGSLETQYF.

This clonotype was detected ten times or more. This sequence joins TRBV7-2 and TRBJ1-6; 10 nucleotides align to TRBD1. Per germline, CDR1 SGHTA and CDR2 FQGNSA. The CDR3 length is 15 residues. V lost 0 bases and J lost 7; bases outside the gene matches: 0. Here the CDR3 reads CASSLAGQGNSPLHF. DNA for the CDR3: TGTGCCAGCAGCTTAGCGGGACAGGGGAATTCACCCCTCCACTTT. The entire variable domain, with the rest obtained from reference TRBV7-2 and TRBJ1-6, is as follows: GAGVSQSPSNKVTEKGKDVELRCDPISGHTALYWYRQSLGQGLEFLIYFQGNSAPDKSGLPSDRFSAERTGGSVSTLTIQRTQQEDSAVYLCASSLAGQGNSPLHFGNGTRLTVT.

This clonotype was counted many times. The chain employs TRBV5-1 and TRBJ2-1, with D possibly matching TRBD2 (6 bases). The CDR3 sequence is 16 residues long. CDR1 SGHRS and CDR2 YFSETQ come from the germline V gene. Trimming cost V 0 bases and J 2 bases, with 12 bases left between them. This CDR3 reads CASSLVGGAAYNEQFF. The CDR3 nucleotides are TGCGCCAGCAGCTTGGTGGGCGGGGCGGCCTACAATGAGCAGTTCTTC. The entire variable domain, with the rest obtained from reference TRBV5-1 and TRBJ2-1, is as follows: KAGVTQTPRYLIKTRGQQVTLSCSPISGHRSVSWYQQTPGQGLQFLFEYFSETQRNKGNFPGRFSGRQFSNSRSEMNVSTLELGDSALYLCASSLVGGAAYNEQFFGPGTRLTVL.

This clonotype was seen at least ten times. This chain links TRBV6-2 or TRBV6-3 with TRBJ1-2; D unresolved. Germline-derived CDR1 and CDR2 are MNHEY and SVGEGT. The CDR3 covers 14 residues. The V gene lost 7 bases and the J gene lost 0 bases, with 12 bases spanning the gap. CDR3 loop: CASKVLPSNYGYTF. The CDR3 DNA follows: TGTGCCAGCAAAGTGCTCCCCTCTAACTATGGCTACACCTTC.

This clonotype has ten or more counts. The chain links TRBV5-1 to TRBJ2-2; a weak D match, TRBD1 (6 bases). CDR3 length equals 15 residues. Germline CDR1 SGHRS, CDR2 YFSETQ. V shed 0 bases and J shed 4 bases, with 10 bases lying between them. The CDR3 reads CASSLEGQSTGELFF. DNA for the CDR3: TGCGCCAGCAGCTTGGAAGGACAGAGCACCGGGGAGCTGTTTTTT. Filled out from reference TRBV5-1 and TRBJ2-2, the complete variable domain reads KAGVTQTPRYLIKTRGQQVTLSCSPISGHRSVSWYQQTPGQGLQFLFEYFSETQRNKGNFPGRFSGRQFSNSRSEMNVSTLELGDSALYLCASSLEGQSTGELFFGEGSRLTVL.